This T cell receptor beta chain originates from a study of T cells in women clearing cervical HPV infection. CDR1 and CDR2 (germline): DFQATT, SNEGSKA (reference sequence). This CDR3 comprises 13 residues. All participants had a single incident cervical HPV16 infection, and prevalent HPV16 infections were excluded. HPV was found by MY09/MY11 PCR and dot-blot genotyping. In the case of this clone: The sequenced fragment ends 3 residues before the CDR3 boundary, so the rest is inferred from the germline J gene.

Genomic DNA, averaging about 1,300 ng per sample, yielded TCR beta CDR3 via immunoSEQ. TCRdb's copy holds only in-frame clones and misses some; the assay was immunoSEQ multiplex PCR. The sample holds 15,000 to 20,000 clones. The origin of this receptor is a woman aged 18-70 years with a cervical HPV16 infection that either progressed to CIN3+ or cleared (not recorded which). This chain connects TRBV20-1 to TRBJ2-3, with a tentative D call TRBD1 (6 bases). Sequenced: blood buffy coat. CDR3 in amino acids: CSAGGQRKETQYF. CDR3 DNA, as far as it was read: TGCAGTGCTGGAGGACAGAGGAAAGAGACG.